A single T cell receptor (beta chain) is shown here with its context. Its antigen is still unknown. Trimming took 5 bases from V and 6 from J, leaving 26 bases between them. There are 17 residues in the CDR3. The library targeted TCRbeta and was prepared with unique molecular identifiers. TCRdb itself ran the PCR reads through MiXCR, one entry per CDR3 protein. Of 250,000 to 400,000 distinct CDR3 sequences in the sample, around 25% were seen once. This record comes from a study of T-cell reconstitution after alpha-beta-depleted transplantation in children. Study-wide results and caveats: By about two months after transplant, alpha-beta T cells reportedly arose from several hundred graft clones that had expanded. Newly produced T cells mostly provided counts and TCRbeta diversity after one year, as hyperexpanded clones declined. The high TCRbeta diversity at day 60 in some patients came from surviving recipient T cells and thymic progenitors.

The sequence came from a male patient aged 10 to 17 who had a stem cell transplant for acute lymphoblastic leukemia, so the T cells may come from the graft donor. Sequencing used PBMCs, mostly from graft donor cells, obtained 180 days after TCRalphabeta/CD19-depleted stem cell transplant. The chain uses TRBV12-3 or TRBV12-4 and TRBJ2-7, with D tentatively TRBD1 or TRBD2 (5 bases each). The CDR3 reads CASSPRLGIVRGAEQYF. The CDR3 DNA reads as TGTGCCAGCAGTCCGCGGTTGGGGATCGTACGAGGGGCCGAGCAGTACTTC.